This T cell receptor (beta chain) was sequenced in a study of blood T cell repertoires in COVID-19 (dated by TCRdb to between 2020 and 2021). Some background on the complete study: The collaborator samples originated in the United States, Italy and Spain and spanned the acute and convalescent phases of COVID-19. The dataset comprised deeply sampled blood TCRbeta repertoires from subjects exposed to, actively infected with, or recovered from COVID-19. HLA class I and class II types, where available, came from metadata supplied by the sample provider rather than from assay-based typing. The samples were drawn from the first 160 participants of the ongoing ImmuneRACE study and from 1,254 subjects provided by 6 global collaborators. The repertoires were released in a freely available public database meant as a resource for research on the immune response to SARS-CoV-2. The prospective study material was composed of cDNA or gDNA derived from T cells, B-cell-depleted T cells, or PBMCs. Sample metadata almost always included a de-identified subject ID, COVID-19 status, age in years and sex. The paper as a whole reports these results and caveats: How much clinical and demographic metadata was included differed by source and by participant, and the metadata was provided uncurated.

Of note for this clone: Its target antigen remains unknown. It has no much larger one-base neighbor in the sample; base qualities were not kept.

From the cysteine through the phenylalanine, the CDR3 covers 13 amino acids. Of all the DNA, just the CDR3 is kept, 39 bases in frame from base 1. V and J are trimmed by 5 bases and 9 bases, and the gene matches miss 8 bases of the junction. Taken from the germline V gene, the CDR1 and CDR2 loops are SNHLY and FYNNEI. TCRbeta CDR3 regions were amplified from genomic DNA by means of the immunoSEQ Assay, a bias-controlled multiplex PCR. Per the source publication's procedure: The number of nucleated cells in each sample was estimated by amplification of reference gene primers within the assay. To quantify the absolute abundance of each unique TCRbeta CDR3 rearrangement, sequence reads were collapsed and filtered. For each sample, productive Simpson clonality was calculated as the square root of Simpson's diversity index across productive rearrangements. Drawn from immuneACCESS, this table holds only the in-frame rearrangements with V and J called that TCRdb kept. Clones are partly lost; checked studies trace under half to an unresolved V gene and leave the rest unexplained. V and J calls and clone size are as listed in that table; D and trimming were resolved from the DNA. The sample table lists about 400,000 clones, roughly 86% of them with a count of one. About 3% of the sample belongs to the ten largest clones.

Whole blood was collected in K2EDTA tubes by collaborating institutions according to the institutions' own protocols. For TCRbeta analysis, collaborator samples were shipped as frozen whole blood, as isolated PBMCs, or as DNA extracted from either sample type. This receptor was obtained from a human donor in a cohort sampled during active COVID-19. Sequencing was carried out using peripheral blood. The chain uses TRBV2 and TRBJ1-2, and 8 junction bases match TRBD1. The encoded CDR3 is CASSSRDRRSYTF. The bases are TGTGCCAGCAGTTCCCGGGACAGGAGGAGCTACACCTTC.